The sequence of this T cell receptor (beta chain) was determined in a study of blood T cell repertoires in COVID-19. In the study overall: Acute and convalescent COVID-19 samples came from the United States, Italy and Spain.

In the original analysis: Estimated nucleated cell counts came from reference gene primer amplification. Clones were read by immunoSEQ multiplex PCR, and TCRdb kept only the in-frame ones, dropping some. D and trimming were read from the DNA, whereas the V and J calls and clone size are those reported in that table. Here the sample spans approximately 260,000 clones, around 82% being singletons. The CDR3 covers 15 residues. V shed 6 bases, J shed 0 bases, and the junction held 5 bases outside the gene matches. CDR1 and CDR2 from the germline V gene are LGHNA and YNFKEQ. Material: peripheral blood. The chain combines TRBV4-2 with TRBJ2-1; 7 bases fit TRBD1. The sequence was obtained from a human donor in a cohort sampled during active COVID-19. Written as DNA, the CDR3 is TGTGCCAGCAGGCGAGGGGACAGCTCCTACAATGAGCAGTTCTTC. Protein product: CASRRGDSSYNEQFF.